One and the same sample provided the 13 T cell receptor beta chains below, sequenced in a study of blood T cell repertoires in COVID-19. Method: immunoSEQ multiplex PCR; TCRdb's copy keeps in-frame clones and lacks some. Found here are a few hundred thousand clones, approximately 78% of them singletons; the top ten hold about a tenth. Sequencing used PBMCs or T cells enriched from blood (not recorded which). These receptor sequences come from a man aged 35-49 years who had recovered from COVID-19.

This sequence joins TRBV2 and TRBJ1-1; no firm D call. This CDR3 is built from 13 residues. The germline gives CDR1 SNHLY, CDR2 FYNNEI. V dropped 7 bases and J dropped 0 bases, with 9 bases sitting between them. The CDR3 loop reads CASIRQLNTEAFF. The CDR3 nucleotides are TGTGCCAGCATTCGACAACTGAACACTGAAGCTTTCTTT.

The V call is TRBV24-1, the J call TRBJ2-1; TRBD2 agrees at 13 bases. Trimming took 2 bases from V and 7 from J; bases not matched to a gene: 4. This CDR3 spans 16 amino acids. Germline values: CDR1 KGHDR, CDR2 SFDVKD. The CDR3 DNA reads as TGTGCCACCAGTGATTCTACTAGCGGGAGGGGGAATGAGCAGTTCTTC. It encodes CATSDSTSGRGNEQFF.

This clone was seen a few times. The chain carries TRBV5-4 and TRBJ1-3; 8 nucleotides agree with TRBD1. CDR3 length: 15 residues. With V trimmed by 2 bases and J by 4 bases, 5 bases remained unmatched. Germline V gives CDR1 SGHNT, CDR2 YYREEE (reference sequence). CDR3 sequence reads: CASSFYRGKGNTIYF. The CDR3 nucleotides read TGTGCCAGCAGCTTTTACAGGGGGAAAGGAAACACCATATATTTT.

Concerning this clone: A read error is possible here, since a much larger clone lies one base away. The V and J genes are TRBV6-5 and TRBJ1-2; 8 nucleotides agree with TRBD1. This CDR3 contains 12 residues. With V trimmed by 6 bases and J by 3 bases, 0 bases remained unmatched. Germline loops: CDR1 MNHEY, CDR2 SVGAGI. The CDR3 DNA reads TGTGCCAGCAGGACAGGGGACTATGGCTACACCTTC. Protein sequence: CASRTGDYGYTF.

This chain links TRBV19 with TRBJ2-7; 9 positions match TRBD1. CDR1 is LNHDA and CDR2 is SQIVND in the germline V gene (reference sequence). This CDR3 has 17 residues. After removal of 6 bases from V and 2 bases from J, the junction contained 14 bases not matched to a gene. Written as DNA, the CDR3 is TGTGCCAGTAGCTCCGTTGGAAGGGGGACAGGGACCTACGAGCAGTACTTC. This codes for CASSSVGRGTGTYEQYF.

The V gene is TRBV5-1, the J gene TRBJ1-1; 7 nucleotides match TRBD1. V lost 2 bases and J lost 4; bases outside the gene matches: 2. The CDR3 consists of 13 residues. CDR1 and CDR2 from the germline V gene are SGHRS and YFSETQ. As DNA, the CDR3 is TGCGCCAGCAGCTTAAGACAGGGCACTGAAGCTTTCTTT. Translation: CASSLRQGTEAFF.

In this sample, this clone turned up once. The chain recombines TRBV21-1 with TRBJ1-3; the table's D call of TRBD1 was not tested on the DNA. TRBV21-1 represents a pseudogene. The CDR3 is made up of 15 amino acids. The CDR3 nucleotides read TGTGCCAGCAGCCAAGACAGGGATCCTGGAAACACCATATATTTT. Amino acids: CASSQDRDPGNTIYF.

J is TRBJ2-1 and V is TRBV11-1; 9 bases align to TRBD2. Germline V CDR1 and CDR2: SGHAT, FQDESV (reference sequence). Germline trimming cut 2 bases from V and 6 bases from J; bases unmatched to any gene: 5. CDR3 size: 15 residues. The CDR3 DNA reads TGTGCCAGCAGCTTATCGACTAGCGGTCGCAATGAGCAGTTCTTC. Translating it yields CASSLSTSGRNEQFF. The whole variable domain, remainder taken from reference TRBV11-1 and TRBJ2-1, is EAEVAQSPRYKITEKSQAVAFWCDPISGHATLYWYRQILGQGPELLVQFQDESVVDDSQLPKDRFSAERLKGVDSTLKIQPAELGDSAMYLCASSLSTSGRNEQFFGPGTRLTVL.

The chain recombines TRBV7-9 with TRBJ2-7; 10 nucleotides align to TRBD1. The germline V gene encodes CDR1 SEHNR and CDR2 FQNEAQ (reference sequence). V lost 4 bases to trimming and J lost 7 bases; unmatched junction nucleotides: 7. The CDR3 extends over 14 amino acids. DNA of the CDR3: TGTGCCAGCAGCTCCCCAGGGACAGGGGAAGAGCAGTACTTC. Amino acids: CASSSPGTGEEQYF. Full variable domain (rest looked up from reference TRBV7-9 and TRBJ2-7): DTGVSQNPRHKITKRGQNVTFRCDPISEHNRLYWYRQTLGQGPEFLTYFQNEAQLEKSRLLSDRFSAERPKGSFSTLEIQRTEQGDSAMYLCASSSPGTGEEQYFGPGTRLTVT.

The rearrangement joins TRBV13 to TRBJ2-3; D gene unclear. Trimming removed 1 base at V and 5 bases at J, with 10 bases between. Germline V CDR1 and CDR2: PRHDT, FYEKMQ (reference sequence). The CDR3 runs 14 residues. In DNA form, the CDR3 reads TGTGCCAGCAGCTTAGATCCGGCGGAAGATACGCAGTATTTT. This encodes CASSLDPAEDTQYF.

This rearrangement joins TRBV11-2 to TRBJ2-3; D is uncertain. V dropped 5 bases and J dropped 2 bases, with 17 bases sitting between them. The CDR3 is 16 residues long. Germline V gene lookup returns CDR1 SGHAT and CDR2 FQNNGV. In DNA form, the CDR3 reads TGTGCCAGCAGCCCTAGTGGCCGCGGAATCACAGATACGCAGTATTTT. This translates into CASSPSGRGITDTQYF. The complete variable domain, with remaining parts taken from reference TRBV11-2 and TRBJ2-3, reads EAGVAQSPRYKIIEKRQSVAFWCNPISGHATLYWYQQILGQGPKLLIQFQNNGVVDDSQLPKDRFSAERLKGVDSTLKIQPAKLEDSAVYLCASSPSGRGITDTQYFGPGTRLTVL.

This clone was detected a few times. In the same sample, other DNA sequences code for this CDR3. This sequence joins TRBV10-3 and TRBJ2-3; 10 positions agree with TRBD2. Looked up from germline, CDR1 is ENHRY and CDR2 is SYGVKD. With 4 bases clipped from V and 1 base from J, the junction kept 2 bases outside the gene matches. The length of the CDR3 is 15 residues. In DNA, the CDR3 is TGTGCCATCAGTGGCGGACTAGCGGGCACAGATACGCAGTATTTT. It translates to CAISGGLAGTDTQYF.

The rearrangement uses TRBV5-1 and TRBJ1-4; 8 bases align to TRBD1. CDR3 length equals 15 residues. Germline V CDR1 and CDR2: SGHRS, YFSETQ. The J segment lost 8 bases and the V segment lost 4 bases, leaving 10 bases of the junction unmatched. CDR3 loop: CASSDRTGQGEKLFF. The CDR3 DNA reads TGCGCCAGCAGCGACCGGACAGGGCAGGGCGAAAAACTGTTTTTT.